Presented here are 20 T cell receptor beta chains from one specimen sequenced in a study of CD8+CD57+ T cells in acquired aplastic anemia. The template for TCR beta VDJ and CDR3 sequence profiling was genomic DNA. A single record per CDR3 protein comes from TCRdb applying MiXCR to the reads. This table holds 250,000 to 350,000 distinct CDR3 sequences, 55% to 60% found once. The sample was sorted CD4+, CD8+, or CD8+CD57+ T cells (not recorded which) from PBMCs. The receptor source for this set is a human donor with severe aplastic anemia or a healthy control (not recorded which).

The chain links TRBV7-9 to TRBJ2-7, with TRBD1 matching over 8 bases. V dropped 5 bases and J dropped 2; count of bases not matched to a gene: 8. The CDR3 totals 15 residues. Germline values: CDR1 SEHNR, CDR2 FQNEAQ (reference sequence). This chain's CDR3 is CASSPARGRAYEQYF. The CDR3 bases are TGTGCCAGCAGCCCAGCCAGGGGGCGCGCCTACGAGCAGTACTTC.

This clonotype occurred many times. This chain's CDR3 is CASSVDTASYEQYF. CDR3 DNA: TGTGCCAGCAGCGTGGACACAGCCTCCTACGAGCAGTACTTC. The V call is TRBV5-5, the J call TRBJ2-7; D may be TRBD1 (5 bases). The CDR3 is 14 residues long. Germline V gene data show CDR1 as SGHKS and CDR2 as YYEKEE (reference sequence). V dropped 4 bases and J dropped 0 bases, with 11 bases sitting between them.

This clonotype was picked up a small number of times. The V and J genes are TRBV15 and TRBJ2-2; TRBD2 agrees at 8 bases. J gave up 8 bases and V 1 base, and 9 bases lay outside the gene matches. The CDR3 totals 16 residues. Germline CDR1 is LNHNV and CDR2 is YYDKDF (reference sequence). CDR3 nucleotides: TGTGCCACCAGCAGAGGCGGGAGGACCTACCAGGGGGAGCTGTTTTTT. Translated: CATSRGGRTYQGELFF.

The gene calls are TRBV20-1 and TRBJ2-7; D is possibly TRBD1 (6 bases). CDR1 is DFQATT and CDR2 is SNEGSKA in the germline V gene (reference sequence). V shed 6 bases and J shed 3 bases, with 15 bases lying between them. The CDR3 totals 13 residues. The CDR3 region is CSAPGTSSYEQYF. CDR3 nucleotides: TGCAGTGCCCCCGGGACATCGAGCTACGAGCAGTACTTC.

The V and J genes are TRBV5-6 and TRBJ2-3; tentatively, D is TRBD1 (5 bases). Germline V gene lookup returns CDR1 SGHDT and CDR2 YYEEEE. The CDR3 contains 15 residues. Trimming took off 0 bases at V and 4 bases at J, with 12 bases between the two ends. CDR3 nucleotide sequence: TGTGCCAGCAGCTTGGGGGGCAGGCAGGCAGATACGCAGTATTTT. This sequence encodes CASSLGGRQADTQYF.

Remarks on this clonotype: Possible read error: a much larger clone is one base away. The V and J genes are TRBV6-6 and TRBJ2-1; D perhaps matches TRBD1 (6 bases). This CDR3 has 15 amino acids. Per the germline V gene, CDR1 is MNHNY and CDR2 is SVGAGI (reference sequence). CDR3 region: CAGSYLDSSYNEQFF. CDR3 bases: TGTGCCGGCAGTTACCTGGACAGCTCCTACAATGAGCAGTTCTTC.

The rearrangement uses TRBV20-1 and TRBJ1-6; possibly TRBD1 for D (5 bases). This CDR3 comprises 15 residues. V shed 3 bases and J shed 9 bases, with 18 bases lying between them. Germline CDR1 is DFQATT and CDR2 is SNEGSKA (reference sequence). The CDR3 loop is CSASPGLTGSSPLHF. CDR3 coding DNA: TGCAGTGCTAGCCCAGGGTTAACGGGTAGTTCACCCCTCCACTTT.

The rearrangement joins TRBV25-1 to TRBJ2-1; 10 bases align to TRBD2. The CDR3 consists of 19 residues. CDR1 is MGHDK, CDR2 SYGVNS, per germline. Trimming took 0 bases from V and 5 from J; bases not matched to a gene: 13. The chain's CDR3 is CASSEYTELAGWEDNEQFF. CDR3 DNA sequence: TGTGCCAGCAGTGAATATACAGAACTAGCGGGGTGGGAAGACAATGAGCAGTTCTTC.

The gene calls are TRBV20-1 and TRBJ2-7; tentatively, D is TRBD2 (6 bases). With 5 bases removed from V and 7 bases from J, the gap between germline ends came to 24 bases. Per the germline V gene, CDR1 is DFQATT and CDR2 is SNEGSKA (reference sequence). The CDR3 spans 15 residues. For the CDR3, the DNA is TGCAGTGCTGGAGTTGAGACCCCGGGAGCCGGGGAGCAGTACTTC. Its translation is CSAGVETPGAGEQYF.

Points on this clonotype: Given a much more abundant clone one base away, this may be a read error. Because it lacks the conserved phenylalanine or tryptophan at the end, this CDR3 is likely a read error. J is TRBJ2-5 and V is TRBV6-5; D uncertain. This CDR3 comprises 13 residues. Germline CDR1 reads MNHEY; CDR2 reads SVGAGI. Between the trimmed V and J ends, which lost 2 bases and 1 base, there was a span of 5 bases. CDR3 region: CASSYKVQETQYL. The CDR3 DNA sequence: TGTGCCAGCAGTTACAAGGTCCAAGAGACCCAGTACCTC.

V and J are TRBV7-2 and TRBJ2-3; 9 positions agree with TRBD1. Germline V gives CDR1 SGHTA, CDR2 FQGNSA. V was clipped by 5 bases and J by 3 bases; unmatched bases: 9. This CDR3 has 16 residues. The CDR3 DNA is TGTGCCAGCAGCAACACCGTGGACAGGGGTACAGATACGCAGTATTTT. Translating gives CASSNTVDRGTDTQYF.

This clonotype was seen a single time. The chain is built from TRBV20-1 and TRBJ2-5; the D gene is possibly TRBD2 (5 bases). The germline V gene has CDR1 DFQATT and CDR2 SNEGSKA (reference sequence). V lost 5 bases to trimming and J lost 4 bases, with 11 bases between them. This CDR3 region has 12 residues. This chain's CDR3 is CSAWTGRETQYF. The CDR3 DNA is TGCAGTGCTTGGACTGGACGAGAGACCCAGTACTTC.

V gene TRBV15 combines with J gene TRBJ2-7; D call uncertain. CDR1 is LNHNV and CDR2 is YYDKDF in the germline V gene (reference sequence). CDR3 length equals 15 residues. V was shortened by 0 bases and J by 0 bases, with 9 bases between the two germline ends. As DNA, the CDR3 is TGTGCCACCAGCAGAGATGCAGGCCACTCCTACGAGCAGTACTTC. Translating gives CATSRDAGHSYEQYF.

At least ten counts were recorded for this clonotype. The genes are TRBV7-2 and TRBJ1-2; TRBD1 agrees at 8 bases. Per the germline V gene, CDR1 is SGHTA and CDR2 is FQGNSA. Germline trimming cut 4 bases from V and 5 bases from J; bases unmatched to any gene: 9. The CDR3 totals 15 residues. The CDR3 nucleotides read TGTGCCAGCAGCTCCCGAGGAGGACAGGGTTATGGCTACACCTTC. It is translated as CASSSRGGQGYGYTF.

This clonotype was counted a single time. The CDR3 DNA reads as TGCGCCAGCAGCATAGGGACCTCGGATACGCAGTATTTT. It codes for CASSIGTSDTQYF. This chain links TRBV5-1 with TRBJ2-3, with D possibly being TRBD1 or TRBD2 (5 bases each). Germline CDR1 and CDR2: SGHRS and YFSETQ. V was shortened by 4 bases and J by 6 bases, with 12 bases between the two germline ends. The CDR3 runs 13 residues.

The chain employs TRBV9 and TRBJ2-7, with D uncertain. CDR1 SGDLS and CDR2 YYNGEE come from the germline V gene. Trimming took 3 bases from V and 3 from J, leaving 16 bases between them. This CDR3 contains 15 residues. The CDR3: CASSDRRASIYEQYF. DNA of the CDR3: TGTGCCAGCAGCGACAGAAGGGCCTCGATCTACGAGCAGTACTTC.

This clonotype has only a few counts. V gene TRBV7-3 combines with J gene TRBJ2-1; 14 bases are a match to TRBD2. CDR3 length equals 18 residues. Germline assignment: CDR1 SGHTA and CDR2 FQGTGA. V gave up 3 bases and J gave up 5 bases; unmatched junction bases: 9. CDR3 bases: TGTGCCAGCAGCTTGGGGACTAGCGGGAGTTTCGTGAACAATGAGCAGTTCTTC. It specifies CASSLGTSGSFVNNEQFF. Together with reference TRBV7-3 and TRBJ2-1, the CDR3 gives the full variable domain: GAGVSQTPSNKVTEKGKYVELRCDPISGHTALYWYRQSLGQGPEFLIYFQGTGAADDSGLPNDRFFAVRPEGSVSTLKIQRTERGDSAVYLCASSLGTSGSFVNNEQFFGPGTRLTVL.

V and J are TRBV20-1 and TRBJ1-6; no definite D call. CDR1 is DFQATT, CDR2 SNEGSKA, per germline (reference sequence). V lost 0 bases and J 14 bases, leaving 17 bases between the germline ends. This CDR3 comprises 14 residues. As DNA, the CDR3 is TGCAGTGCTAGAGATGGAGACCGAATACTATCCCTCCACTTT. Encoded protein: CSARDGDRILSLHF.

J is TRBJ1-4 and V is TRBV29-1; 9 bases map to TRBD1. Germline CDR1 and CDR2: SQVTM and ANQGSEA. With V trimmed by 7 bases and J by 8 bases, 11 bases remained unmatched. The length of the CDR3 is 14 residues. The CDR3 region is CSARPGTGNEKLFF. CDR3 coding DNA: TGCAGCGCACGTCCCGGGACAGGGAACGAAAAACTGTTTTTT.

The chain carries TRBV9 and TRBJ1-6; D may be TRBD1 (6 bases). Trimming cost V 0 bases and J 8 bases, with 9 bases left between them. Germline assignment: CDR1 SGDLS and CDR2 YYNGEE. The CDR3 totals 14 residues. The CDR3 DNA sequence: TGTGCCAGCAGCGTAGGGGGACAATATTCACCCCTCCACTTT. Its translation: CASSVGGQYSPLHF. Filled out from reference TRBV9 and TRBJ1-6, the complete variable domain reads DSGVTQTPKHLITATGQRVTLRCSPRSGDLSVYWYQQSLDQGLQFLIQYYNGEERAKGNILERFSAQQFPDLHSELNLSSLELGDSALYFCASSVGGQYSPLHFGNGTRLTVT.